This T cell receptor (beta chain) was profiled in a study of cytomegalovirus exposure and HLA in healthy donors. V shed 4 bases and J shed 0 bases, with 18 bases lying between them. The germline CDR1 and CDR2 sequences are SGHDT and YYEEEE. This CDR3 comprises 17 residues. This clone was counted a single time. Use of 60 Vbeta and 13 Jbeta primers characterized the PCR. Sequenced by immunoSEQ multiplex PCR; TCRdb stores in-frame clones only, minus some. Altogether about 130,000 clones are present, nearly 80% being singletons, with the ten largest covering around 2%. The receptor was derived from a man aged 30 to 39 in good health and CMV-seronegative. The chain has TRBV5-6 and TRBJ2-3; TRBD1 is a possible D gene (6 bases). Material for sequencing was PBMCs. Here the CDR3 DNA reads TGTGCCAGCAGCACAACCCGGTGGACAGAGAGCACAGATACGCAGTATTTT. It translates to CASSTTRWTESTDTQYF.